The 10 T cell receptor beta chains below were found in one sample sequenced in a study of OX40 agonist ivuxolimab in advanced cancers. Library method: the immunoSEQ multiplex PCR assay. Entries here come from immuneACCESS through TCRdb and include only in-frame sequences with V and J called. Some clones fail to appear in such tables; in the studies checked, an unresolved V gene covers under half of the shortfall, and the cause of the remainder is unknown. This sample holds more than 45,000 clones; about 87% were observed only once. The ten largest account for approximately 2% of the sample. This sample comprised CD4+ or CD8+ T cells sorted from blood, obtained in a trial of the OX40 agonist ivuxolimab. Receptors were obtained from an adult with an advanced solid tumor such as melanoma, head and neck, liver or kidney cancer.

The genes are TRBV28 and TRBJ1-2; D not certain. Germline CDR1 and CDR2: MDHEN and SYDVKM. Trimming took 10 bases from V and 5 from J, leaving 17 bases between them. The CDR3 is 13 residues long. CDR3 loop: CATRTEARYGYTF. For the CDR3, the DNA is TGTGCCACCCGCACGGAGGCCCGATATGGCTACACCTTC.

This clone was observed once. The chain employs TRBV30 and TRBJ1-2; D perhaps matches TRBD1 (6 bases). Per germline, CDR1 GTSNPN and CDR2 SVGIG (reference sequence). Trimming pared 5 bases from V and 1 base from J, leaving 8 bases between. This CDR3 spans 12 amino acids. The CDR3 DNA reads as TGTGCCTGGTGGACAGTTAACTATGGCTACACCTTC. Its translation is CAWWTVNYGYTF.

Points on this clone: Other nucleotide sequences from this sample produce the same CDR3. DNA for the CDR3: TGTGCCAGCAGCGCCCTCTACGAGCAGTACTTC. It codes for CASSALYEQYF. This chain uses TRBV7-2 with TRBJ2-7; D unclear. Germline-derived CDR1 and CDR2 are SGHTA and FQGNSA. The CDR3 is 11 amino acids. V was shortened by 5 bases and J by 3 bases, with 5 bases between the two germline ends. The entire variable domain, with the rest obtained from reference TRBV7-2 and TRBJ2-7, is as follows: GAGVSQSPSNKVTEKGKDVELRCDPISGHTALYWYRQSLGQGLEFLIYFQGNSAPDKSGLPSDRFSAERTGGSVSTLTIQRTQQEDSAVYLCASSALYEQYFGPGTRLTVT.

The V and J genes are TRBV10-3 and TRBJ1-2; D unclear. V was clipped by 4 bases and J by 4 bases, with 4 bases between them. The CDR3 contains 11 residues. The germline V gene encodes CDR1 ENHRY and CDR2 SYGVKD. DNA for the CDR3: TGTGCCATCAGTGGAGGCTATGGCTACACCTTC. Its protein is CAISGGYGYTF.

The chain is built from TRBV15 and TRBJ2-3, with TRBD2 matching 12 bases. With 4 bases clipped from V and 1 base from J, the junction kept 3 bases outside the gene matches. CDR3 length: 16 amino acids. CDR1 and CDR2 from the germline V gene are LNHNV and YYDKDF (reference sequence). The chain's CDR3 is CATSTRTSGGTDTQYF. For the CDR3, the DNA is TGTGCCACCAGCACAAGGACTAGCGGGGGCACAGATACGCAGTATTTT.

J is TRBJ1-6 and V is TRBV25-1; TRBD1 might be the D (5 bases). The germline V gene has CDR1 MGHDK and CDR2 SYGVNS. Trimming took off 3 bases at V and 6 bases at J, with 15 bases between the two ends. The CDR3 length is 16 residues. DNA of the CDR3: TGTGCCAGCAGTGAGGAAGGGCAGGGTACTAATTCACCCCTCCACTTT. Protein sequence: CASSEEGQGTNSPLHF.

The chain has TRBV5-1 and TRBJ1-4, with D possibly being TRBD1 (6 bases). V lost 0 bases and J lost 7, with 16 bases in between. There are 16 residues in the CDR3. Germline V CDR1 and CDR2: SGHRS, YFSETQ. The DNA for the CDR3 is TGCGCCAGCAGCTTGGCCGGTGACAGGAGGGTTGAAAAACTGTTTTTT. Translation gives CASSLAGDRRVEKLFF.

The chain is built from TRBV2 and TRBJ1-1; D uncertain. The CDR3 loop spans 14 amino acids. The V end lost 3 bases, the J end lost 2 bases, and 10 bases lay between the germline ends. Germline lookup yields CDR1 SNHLY and CDR2 FYNNEI. CDR3 bases: TGTGCCAGCAGTGATCGGGCCAGCAACACTGAAGCTTTCTTT. Translation gives CASSDRASNTEAFF. Filled out from reference TRBV2 and TRBJ1-1, the complete variable domain reads EPEVTQTPSHQVTQMGQEVILRCVPISNHLYFYWYRQILGQKVEFLVSFYNNEISEKSEIFDDQFSVERPDGSNFTLKIRSTKLEDSAMYFCASSDRASNTEAFFGQGTRLTVV.

V and J are TRBV5-1 and TRBJ1-1; D unclear. Per germline, CDR1 SGHRS and CDR2 YFSETQ. V was trimmed by 0 bases and J by 6 bases, leaving 9 bases between them. The CDR3 sequence is 13 residues long. This chain's CDR3 is CASSLVGLAEAFF. CDR3 nucleotides: TGCGCCAGCAGCTTGGTAGGGTTAGCTGAAGCTTTCTTT.

V and J are TRBV6-1 and TRBJ2-3; 10 bases match TRBD1. The CDR3 is 14 amino acids. V dropped 6 bases and J dropped 4; count of bases not matched to a gene: 4. Germline loops: CDR1 MNHNS, CDR2 SASEGT. The DNA of the CDR3 is TGTGCCAGCAGAGGGACAGGGGTTGCAGATACGCAGTATTTT. It encodes CASRGTGVADTQYF.